Below, 28 T cell receptor beta chains from the same sample are listed, as sequenced in a study of regulatory T cells in long-lasting Graves disease. Arm-PCR with iRepertoire HTBI primers amplified the CDR3 regions for these TCR beta libraries. TCRdb reanalysed the multiplex PCR reads using MiXCR and keeps one entry per CDR3 protein. The sample has 450,000 or so distinct CDR3 sequences; under 25% are singletons. The time point here: persistent/refractory GD, antithyroid drugs over 5 years with positive TRAb. Construction of the TCR library relied on RNA isolated from PBMCs. Here the sequenced sample was peripheral blood mononuclear cells (PBMCs), taken when the disease was refractory, from a patient treated with antithyroid drugs. Receptors were obtained from a female donor with Graves disease.

This clonotype came up a few times. The chain links TRBV5-1 to TRBJ1-2; 9 bases fit TRBD1. Trimming removed 1 base from V and 3 bases from J; junction bases left unmatched: 10. The CDR3 length is 17 residues. From germline, CDR1 is SGHRS and CDR2 YFSETQ. The CDR3 region is CASSLRGTGKGDYGYTF. In DNA, the CDR3 is TGCGCCAGCAGCTTGCGTGGGACAGGGAAGGGGGACTATGGCTACACCTTC.

This clonotype showed up many times. J is TRBJ1-1 and V is TRBV11-2; 8 bases match TRBD1. The V gene end was trimmed by 5 bases and the J gene end by 3 bases; junction bases not matched to a gene: 8. The CDR3 consists of 15 residues. Per germline, CDR1 SGHAT and CDR2 FQNNGV. In DNA, the CDR3 is TGTGCCAGCAGCCAAGAACAGGGGGGAGACACTGAAGCTTTCTTT. Encoded protein: CASSQEQGGDTEAFF.

The V gene is TRBV19, the J gene TRBJ2-7; no reliable D call. This CDR3 has 14 amino acids. Looked up from germline, CDR1 is LNHDA and CDR2 is SQIVND (reference sequence). Trimming removed 7 bases from V and 4 bases from J, with 17 bases in between. CDR3 in amino acids: CASTSGQGEYEQYF. CDR3 in DNA: TGTGCCAGTACCTCTGGCCAAGGCGAATACGAGCAGTACTTC.

The chain recombines TRBV29-1 with TRBJ1-4, with D possibly TRBD1 on 6 matching bases. CDR1 is SQVTM and CDR2 is ANQGSEA in the germline V gene. Between the trimmed V and J ends, which lost 4 bases and 8 bases, there was a span of 14 bases. CDR3 length equals 13 residues. CDR3 coding DNA: TGCAGCGTTGGGGGGGGCGCTGACGAAAAACTGTTTTTT. Translated, it gives CSVGGGADEKLFF.

About this clonotype: A much larger clone lies a single base off, so this may be a read error. The chain has TRBV28 and TRBJ2-7, with 7 nucleotides matching TRBD2. Germline V gene sequence: CDR1 MDHEN, CDR2 SYDVKM. V shed 3 bases, J shed 9 bases, and the junction held 11 bases outside the gene matches. The CDR3 contains 14 residues. The CDR3, as DNA: TGTGCCAGCAGTTTTATAGGGACCCCGGGGGGGCAGTACTTC. It specifies CASSFIGTPGGQYF.

This clonotype was observed once. The chain employs TRBV5-6 and TRBJ2-2; D possibly matches TRBD1 or TRBD2 (5 bases each). V was clipped by 0 bases and J by 8 bases, with 11 bases between them. Germline V gene lookup returns CDR1 SGHDT and CDR2 YYEEEE. This CDR3 contains 14 residues. CDR3 bases: TGTGCCAGCAGCTTGGACGGGGCGCCGGGGGAGCTGTTTTTT. The encoded protein is CASSLDGAPGELFF.

This clonotype was counted a few times. This chain joins TRBV19 and TRBJ2-1; D gene uncertain. This CDR3 is 15 amino acids long. The V and J ends lost 3 bases and 3 bases respectively, with 12 bases between them. Germline CDR1 reads LNHDA; CDR2 reads SQIVND (reference sequence). DNA for the CDR3: TGTGCCAGTAGTATCAAGTTAGGAGACTACAATGAGCAGTTCTTC. Translating gives CASSIKLGDYNEQFF. The full variable domain, in which reference TRBV19 and TRBJ2-1 provide the parts outside the CDR3, is DGGITQSPKYLFRKEGQNVTLSCEQNLNHDAMYWYRQDPGQGLRLIYYSQIVNDFQKGDIAEGYSVSREKKESFPLTVTSAQKNPTAFYLCASSIKLGDYNEQFFGPGTRLTVL.

This clonotype was detected many times. The DNA for the CDR3 is TGTGCCACCAGCAGAGCTGGACCCTACGAGCAGTACTTC. Protein sequence: CATSRAGPYEQYF. The chain combines TRBV15 with TRBJ2-7, with D unclear. Germline V gene data show CDR1 as LNHNV and CDR2 as YYDKDF (reference sequence). V was pared by 1 base and J by 2 bases, with 6 bases between. The CDR3 contains 13 residues.

This clonotype was seen many times. The J gene is TRBJ1-4, the V gene TRBV7-8; D might be TRBD1 (6 bases). This CDR3 region has 17 residues. V was trimmed by 5 bases and J by 2 bases, leaving 18 bases between them. In germline, CDR1 is SGHVS, CDR2 FQNEAQ. The CDR3 here is CASSPRGVGRTNEKLFF. Written as DNA, the CDR3 is TGTGCCAGCAGCCCCAGGGGCGTGGGCAGGACTAATGAAAAACTGTTTTTT. Full variable domain (missing parts from reference TRBV7-8 and TRBJ1-4): GAGVSQSPRYKVAKRGQDVALRCDPISGHVSLFWYQQALGQGPEFLTYFQNEAQLDKSGLPSDRFFAERPEGSVSTLKIQRTQQEDSAVYLCASSPRGVGRTNEKLFFGSGTQLSVL.

This clonotype has just a few counts. This CDR3 is CASSSRTSGRDEQFF. The CDR3 DNA sequence: TGTGCCAGCAGTTCTAGGACTAGCGGGAGAGATGAGCAGTTCTTC. The chain couples TRBV28 to TRBJ2-1, with 13 bases lining up with TRBD2. Germline CDR1 MDHEN, CDR2 SYDVKM. This CDR3 is built from 15 residues. Trimming cost V 4 bases and J 8 bases; bases outside gene matches: 5.

In this sample, this clonotype turned up many times. The V gene is TRBV6-1, the J gene TRBJ2-7; maybe TRBD2 (6 bases). Germline CDR1 reads MNHNS; CDR2 reads SASEGT. Trimming removed 4 bases from V and 4 bases from J, with 11 bases in between. This CDR3 contains 13 residues. CDR3 DNA: TGTGCCAGCAGTGCCGGGACTCAATACGAGCAGTACTTC. It is translated as CASSAGTQYEQYF.

J is TRBJ2-5 and V is TRBV4-3; TRBD2 aligns across 8 bases. The CDR3 has 14 residues. Germline loops: CDR1 LGHNA, CDR2 YSLEER. The trim removed 4 bases at V and 5 bases at J, leaving 6 bases unmatched. CDR3 amino acids: CASSRGLARETQYF. CDR3 in DNA: TGCGCCAGCAGCCGCGGACTAGCCAGGGAGACCCAGTACTTC.

This clonotype was seen ten or more times. The genes are TRBV15 and TRBJ1-5; weak D call: TRBD1 (5 bases). Germline CDR1 and CDR2: LNHNV and YYDKDF (reference sequence). V was pared by 0 bases and J by 6 bases, with 12 bases between. The CDR3 is 15 amino acids. In nucleotides, the CDR3 is TGTGCCACCAGCAGAGATGCAGGGTTCGGTCAGCCCCAGCATTTT. Protein sequence: CATSRDAGFGQPQHF. Combining the CDR3 with reference TRBV15 and TRBJ1-5 gives the whole variable domain DAMVIQNPRYQVTQFGKPVTLSCSQTLNHNVMYWYQQKSSQAPKLLFHYYDKDFNNEADTPDNFQSRRPNTSFCFLDIRSPGLGDTAMYLCATSRDAGFGQPQHFGDGTRLSIL.

At least ten counts were recorded for this clonotype. J is TRBJ2-7 and V is TRBV7-8, with a weak D call TRBD2 (5 bases). Trimming stripped 4 bases from V and 7 bases from J, with 20 bases between. This CDR3 region has 15 residues. Germline values: CDR1 SGHVS, CDR2 FQNEAQ. DNA of the CDR3: TGTGCCAGCAGCTCCTCTGGACTGGGGTTGGGAGAGCAGTACTTC. Its protein product is CASSSSGLGLGEQYF.

The V and J genes are TRBV20-1 and TRBJ2-7; 11 bases are a match to TRBD2. There are 18 residues in the CDR3. Germline V lookup: CDR1 DFQATT, CDR2 SNEGSKA (reference sequence). Germline trimming cut 0 bases from V and 0 bases from J; bases unmatched to any gene: 10. The CDR3 DNA is TGCAGTGCTAGAGATCCCCTAGCGGGAGGCCCTAGCTCCTACGAGCAGTACTTC. It translates to CSARDPLAGGPSSYEQYF.

This clonotype was counted a few times. V and J are TRBV18 and TRBJ1-1, with D maybe TRBD1 (5 bases). Trimming removed 3 bases at V and 4 bases at J, with 15 bases between. This CDR3 region has 15 residues. Germline V lookup: CDR1 KGHSH, CDR2 LQKENI. Written as DNA, the CDR3 is TGTGCCAGCTCACCGGTCGAGGGACTGGGCACTGAAGCTTTCTTT. It yields the protein CASSPVEGLGTEAFF. The full variable domain, its missing parts supplied by reference TRBV18 and TRBJ1-1, is NAGVMQNPRHLVRRRGQEARLRCSPMKGHSHVYWYRQLPEEGLKFMVYLQKENIIDESGMPKERFSAEFPKEGPSILRIQQVVRGDSAAYFCASSPVEGLGTEAFFGQGTRLTVV.

The chain joins TRBV4-1 to TRBJ1-1; D ambiguous. Germline values: CDR1 MGHRA, CDR2 YSYEKL. This CDR3 spans 15 amino acids. The germline V and J ends were trimmed by 6 bases and 2 bases, with 16 bases remaining between them. CDR3 region: CASSSVGLLNTEAFF. The CDR3 coding sequence is TGCGCCAGCAGTTCAGTTGGACTGCTTAACACTGAAGCTTTCTTT.

This clonotype was observed at least ten times. The chain carries TRBV20-1 and TRBJ1-5; perhaps TRBD1 as D (5 bases). Trimming took 4 bases from V and 5 from J, leaving 12 bases between them. This CDR3 region has 13 residues. Germline lookup yields CDR1 DFQATT and CDR2 SNEGSKA (reference sequence). CDR3 residues: CSAIVQGDQPQHF. The DNA for the CDR3 is TGCAGTGCTATAGTGCAGGGAGATCAGCCCCAGCATTTT.

This clonotype was detected only a few times. V is TRBV5-6 and J is TRBJ2-2; 9 bases line up with TRBD2. J gave up 3 bases and V 3 bases, and 6 bases lay outside the gene matches. Looked up from germline, CDR1 is SGHDT and CDR2 is YYEEEE. The CDR3 spans 16 residues. CDR3 bases: TGTGCCAGCAGCTACGGGACTAGCCCTCACACCGGGGAGCTGTTTTTT. It codes for CASSYGTSPHTGELFF.

Many counts were recorded for this clonotype. V is TRBV6-5 and J is TRBJ2-7; D perhaps matches TRBD1 (6 bases). From germline, CDR1 is MNHEY and CDR2 SVGAGI. The CDR3 loop spans 15 amino acids. V was clipped by 2 bases and J by 2 bases, with 13 bases between them. CDR3 coding DNA: TGTGCCAGCAGTTACGTGGACAGAGGCACCTACGAGCAGTACTTC. It encodes CASSYVDRGTYEQYF.

This chain connects TRBV19 to TRBJ2-3; tentatively, D is TRBD1 (6 bases). The V gene's germline CDR1 is LNHDA and CDR2 SQIVND (reference sequence). The CDR3 is 13 amino acids. V lost 9 bases to trimming and J lost 2 bases, with 12 bases between them. The CDR3: CASSWTVTDTQYF. The CDR3 region has the DNA TGTGCCAGCTCGTGGACAGTCACAGATACGCAGTATTTT.

This clonotype was observed a few times. This rearrangement joins TRBV13 to TRBJ2-7; D possibly corresponds to TRBD1 (6 bases). CDR3 length: 17 residues. V lost 1 base and J 4 bases, leaving 20 bases between the germline ends. The germline V gene has CDR1 PRHDT and CDR2 FYEKMQ (reference sequence). CDR3 sequence reads: CASSLEARGLPFYEQYF. For the CDR3, the DNA is TGTGCCAGCAGCTTAGAGGCCAGGGGCCTTCCCTTTTACGAGCAGTACTTC.

This clonotype came up many times. The rearrangement joins TRBV12-3 or TRBV12-4 to TRBJ1-5, with D unresolved. Trimming removed 1 base from V and 6 bases from J, with 4 bases in between. The CDR3 is 12 amino acids. The CDR3 coding sequence is TGTGCCAGCAGTTTAGTTGGTCAGCCCCAGCATTTT. The encoded protein is CASSLVGQPQHF.

The chain is built from TRBV28 and TRBJ2-3; 7 bases align to TRBD2. This CDR3 spans 15 amino acids. The V gene end was trimmed by 3 bases and the J gene end by 0 bases; junction bases not matched to a gene: 3. The germline V gene encodes CDR1 MDHEN and CDR2 SYDVKM. In DNA form, the CDR3 reads TGTGCCAGCAGTTTGGGGAGGGAAAGCACAGATACGCAGTATTTT. As protein: CASSLGRESTDTQYF.

This clonotype came up a few times. This chain connects TRBV5-1 to TRBJ2-7; D is tentatively TRBD1 or TRBD2 (7 bases each). The CDR3 has 14 residues. V gave up 1 base and J gave up 7 bases, with 15 bases separating them. CDR1 SGHRS and CDR2 YFSETQ come from the germline V gene. CDR3 coding DNA: TGCGCCAGCAGCTTGAGGGAGGGGGCACGGGAGCAGTACTTC. Translation gives CASSLREGAREQYF.

This clonotype was counted only a few times. This chain joins TRBV20-1 and TRBJ2-7; 13 nucleotides agree with TRBD2. The CDR3 contains 17 residues. From germline, CDR1 is DFQATT and CDR2 SNEGSKA (reference sequence). After removal of 7 bases from V and 0 bases from J, the junction contained 12 bases not matched to a gene. The CDR3 loop is CSVPGLAGTSPSYEQYF. For the CDR3, the DNA is TGCAGTGTCCCGGGACTAGCGGGAACAAGCCCCTCCTACGAGCAGTACTTC.

V gene TRBV20-1 combines with J gene TRBJ2-1, with TRBD2 identical over 8 bases. The V gene's germline CDR1 is DFQATT and CDR2 SNEGSKA (reference sequence). CDR3 size: 14 residues. After removal of 6 bases from V and 12 bases from J, the junction contained 16 bases not matched to a gene. CDR3 residues: CSAPPLAGSGGQFF. The CDR3 coding sequence is TGCAGTGCCCCCCCGCTAGCGGGCAGCGGGGGGCAGTTCTTC.

J is TRBJ2-1 and V is TRBV5-1, with D possibly TRBD2 on 6 matching bases. Trimming removed 7 bases from V and 5 bases from J, with 16 bases in between. The CDR3 runs to 14 residues. Germline V gene data show CDR1 as SGHRS and CDR2 as YFSETQ. The CDR3 here is CASGAGPENNEQFF. The DNA of the CDR3 is TGCGCCAGCGGAGCGGGCCCGGAAAACAATGAGCAGTTCTTC.